These T cell receptor beta chains were read from a single sample in a study of T cells after posttransplantation cyclophosphamide. The data were produced by immunoSEQ multiplex PCR, yet TCRdb's version contains in-frame clones alone and is incomplete. In the table there are about 2,200 clones, approximately 71% of which are singletons. The source was PBMCs, collected after allogeneic stem cell transplant with posttransplant cyclophosphamide. All receptors come from a male patient between 60 and 69 years old who received an allogeneic stem cell transplant from a related donor and was CMV-positive. Some T cells may possibly be graft donor cells. Each CDR3 is given with its conserved first and last residue. D genes are given only for firm matches. Part of the rows lack a size; the others show once, few, many or a class for expanded clones.

>TRBV2|NA|few|TRBJ2-7
TGTGCCAGCAGTGAAGTGGGGCCCTACGAGCAGTACTTC
CASSEVGPYEQYF
>TRBV7-9|TRBD1|large|TRBJ2-1
TGTGCCAGCAGCGCACCGGACAGGGGGCTAATACAGCAGTTCTTC
CASSAPDRGLIQQFF
>TRBV5-1|NA|NA|TRBJ2-1
TGCGCCAGCAGCGAGGACTCAAGCTCCTACAATGAGCAGTTCTTC
CASSEDSSSYNEQFF
>TRBV19|TRBD1|NA|TRBJ2-1
TGTGCCAGTAACAGGGGCGCCCAGTCCTACAATGAGCAGTTCTTC
CASNRGAQSYNEQFF
>TRBV19|NA|NA|TRBJ1-2
TGTGCCAGTACGGGAAATCTCTATGGCTACACCTTC
CASTGNLYGYTF
>TRBV4-1|NA|NA|TRBJ2-3
TGCGCCAGCAGCCAGCAGGGAACAGATACGCAGTATTTT
CASSQQGTDTQYF
>TRBV2|NA|once|TRBJ1-1
TGTGCCAGCAACACGAGGGGGGGGATAACTGAAGCTTTCTTT
CASNTRGGITEAFF
>TRBV5-1|TRBD2|NA|TRBJ2-1
TGCGCCAGCAGCTTGGGTCCGGCTAGCGGGGGTTACAATGAGCAGTTCTTC
CASSLGPASGGYNEQFF
>TRBV7-8|NA|NA|TRBJ2-7
TGTGCCAGCAGCTTATTTTACGCGCACGAGCAGTACTTC
CASSLFYAHEQYF
>TRBV4-3|NA|NA|TRBJ1-6
TGCGCCAGCAGCACCCATCAGGGGTCTAGAGCAAATTCACCCCTCCACTTT
CASSTHQGSRANSPLHF
>TRBV14|NA|NA|TRBJ1-5
TGTGCCAGCAGCCAAGGAGGTCAGCCCCAGCATTTT
CASSQGGQPQHF
>TRBV5-4|TRBD2|NA|TRBJ2-2
TGTGCCAGCAGCTTTGGATCTGCGGGAGCGAACACCGGGGAGCTGTTTTTT
CASSFGSAGANTGELFF
>TRBV7-2|NA|few|TRBJ1-6
TGTGCCAGCAGCTTAGAGAGCTCCTATAATTCACCCCTCCACTTT
CASSLESSYNSPLHF
>TRBV19|NA|NA|TRBJ1-5
TGTGCCAGTAAAACTTTCGTCCGGGGGGGCAATCAGCCCCAGCATTTT
CASKTFVRGGNQPQHF
>TRBV25-1|NA|NA|TRBJ2-7
TGTGCCAGCAGTGGAGGATACGAGCAGTACTTC
CASSGGYEQYF
>TRBV11-2|TRBD1|NA|TRBJ1-3
TGTGCCAGCAGCTTAGGACGAGATCGGGGGACAGCTCGGGACACCATATATTTT
CASSLGRDRGTARDTIYF
>TRBV19|TRBD2|NA|TRBJ2-7
TGTGCCCTCATTCTGCGGGAGGGTCCCTACGAGCAGTACTTC
CALILREGPYEQYF
>TRBV27|NA|large|TRBJ1-1
TGTGCCAGCAGTCCCACAGTAAACACTGAAGCTTTCTTT
CASSPTVNTEAFF
>TRBV7-9|NA|NA|TRBJ1-1
TGTGCCAGCTTACCGCCTTTCAGGATCGGGAACACTGAAGCTTTCTTT
CASLPPFRIGNTEAFF
>TRBV11-2|TRBD2|NA|TRBJ2-1
TGTGCCAGCAGCTTAAACAGCGGGGGAGACAATGAGCAGTTCTTC
CASSLNSGGDNEQFF
>TRBV11-3|NA|NA|TRBJ2-1
TGTGCCAGCAGCCAGGGGGGAGACAGAGGGAGGAATGAGCAGTTCTTC
CASSQGGDRGRNEQFF
>TRBV5-6|NA|few|TRBJ2-6
TGTGCCAGCAGCTTGACGGGGGCTGGGGCCAACGTCCTGACTTTC
CASSLTGAGANVLTF
>TRBV6-5|NA|large|TRBJ2-7
TGTGCCAGCAGTTCTTACCAAGCCCCCTACTACGAGCAGTACTTC
CASSSYQAPYYEQYF
>TRBV5-6|NA|NA|TRBJ1-2
TGTGCCAGCAGCTTTGGCCCGCAGGGCGGTTATGGCTACACCTTC
CASSFGPQGGYGYTF
>TRBV7-2|NA|few|TRBJ2-7
TGTGCCAGCAGCTGGACGTTACGGGGGTCCTACGAGCAGTACTTC
CASSWTLRGSYEQYF
>TRBV6-5|TRBD1|NA|TRBJ2-7
TGTGCCAGCAGTTTCGCGGGACAGGGGAACGAGCAGTACTTC
CASSFAGQGNEQYF
>TRBV27|TRBD1|NA|TRBJ1-2
TGTGCCAGCAGTTTATCTAGAGGGGGCGCTAATGGCTACACCTTC
CASSLSRGGANGYTF
>TRBV30|NA|few|TRBJ1-4
TGTGCCTGGAAACACAGGACAACTAATGAAAAACTGTTTTTT
CAWKHRTTNEKLFF
>TRBV2|TRBD2|NA|TRBJ2-1
TGTGCCAGCAGTGAAGGCACCTGGGGACTAGCCTACAATGAGCAGTTCTTC
CASSEGTWGLAYNEQFF
>TRBV7-2|NA|NA|TRBJ2-1
TGTGCCAGCAGCTTAAACATCTACAATGAGCAGTTCTTC
CASSLNIYNEQFF
>TRBV5-1|NA|NA|TRBJ1-3
TGCGCCAGCAGCTTGGACAGGTCCTTCTCTGGAAACACCATATATTTT
CASSLDRSFSGNTIYF
>TRBV2|NA|NA|TRBJ1-4
TGTGCCAGCAGTGAAAAAGGGAGTACTAATGAAAAACTGTTTTTT
CASSEKGSTNEKLFF
>TRBV19|NA|NA|TRBJ1-5
TGTGCCAGTAGTCCTCACCCCCGAGGACTTCTCTTGGGTCAGCCCCAGCATTTT
CASSPHPRGLLLGQPQHF
>TRBV4-1|NA|NA|TRBJ2-7
TGCGCCAGCAGCCAATCGCCTAGGGGCTCCTACGAGCAGTACTTC
CASSQSPRGSYEQYF
>TRBV29-1|TRBD1|NA|TRBJ1-4
TGCAGCGCTGGACAGGGGGGCACTAATGAAAAACTGTTTTTT
CSAGQGGTNEKLFF
>TRBV5-6|TRBD2|NA|TRBJ2-3
TGTGCCAGCACCCCAGGGAGGGCAGATACGCAGTATTTT
CASTPGRADTQYF
>TRBV4-1|NA|NA|TRBJ2-4
TGCGCCAGCAGCCAAGATAGAGCGGAGATAGCCAAAAACATTCAGTACTTC
CASSQDRAEIAKNIQYF
>TRBV18|NA|NA|TRBJ2-2
TGTGCCAGCTCACCTGGGGCCAGCGGGGAGCTGTTTTTT
CASSPGASGELFF
>TRBV5-1|TRBD2|NA|TRBJ2-1
TGCGCCAGCAGCTTGGTGGCGGGGGGGCTGGGTGATGAGCAGTTCTTC
CASSLVAGGLGDEQFF
>TRBV7-9|NA|NA|TRBJ1-4
TGTGCCAGCAGCTTAGTCGGGACTCTGGGTGAAAAACTGTTTTTT
CASSLVGTLGEKLFF